One and the same sample provided the 9 T cell receptor beta chains below, sequenced in a study of CD8+ T cells in alopecia areata. cDNA reverse transcribed from extracted RNA served as the sequencing template. Sequenced by immunoSEQ multiplex PCR; TCRdb stores in-frame clones only, minus some. The data show about 220,000 clones, roughly 56% seen once. Treatment indicated: oral pan-JAK inhibitor, 5-10 mg twice daily. The material was CD4+ T cells sorted from blood, obtained at week 4, from a patient treated with tofacitinib. The source is a human donor with alopecia areata.

V is TRBV30 and J is TRBJ1-1; 8 bases align to TRBD1. The V gene end was trimmed by 0 bases and the J gene end by 11 bases; junction bases not matched to a gene: 2. The CDR3 has 11 residues. CDR1 is GTSNPN, CDR2 SVGIG, per germline (reference sequence). The CDR3 nucleotides read TGTGCCTGGAGTGTGGGACAGGTTGCTTTCTTT. This encodes CAWSVGQVAFF.

The gene calls are TRBV10-3 and TRBJ1-2; TRBD1 might be the D (5 bases). The CDR3 loop spans 14 amino acids. V lost 3 bases and J 1 base, leaving 9 bases between the germline ends. The germline gives CDR1 ENHRY, CDR2 SYGVKD. The CDR3: CAISDKQDNYGYTF. The CDR3 DNA is TGTGCCATCAGTGATAAACAGGATAACTATGGCTACACCTTC.

The CDR3 nucleotides read TGCGCCAGCAGCCATAGCACGGGGACTAGCGGGGACTACGAGCAGTACTTC. This encodes CASSHSTGTSGDYEQYF. The V gene is TRBV4-3, the J gene TRBJ2-7; 13 bases fit TRBD2. V shed 3 bases and J 3 bases; nucleotides not matched to a gene: 8. The V gene's germline CDR1 is LGHNA and CDR2 YSLEER. This CDR3 contains 17 residues.

This clone was seen only a few times. The chain links TRBV18 to TRBJ1-2, with a possible D match to TRBD1 (6 bases). V was cut by 4 bases and J by 1 base, with 16 bases left in between. CDR1 KGHSH and CDR2 LQKENI come from the germline V gene. There are 16 residues in the CDR3. CDR3 nucleotide sequence: TGTGCCAGCTCACTGGAACAGGGTCGGGATAACTATGGCTACACCTTC. This translates into CASSLEQGRDNYGYTF.

V and J are TRBV7-2 and TRBJ1-6; TRBD1 matches 8 bases. This CDR3 has 15 amino acids. Germline CDR1 SGHTA, CDR2 FQGNSA. The ends lost 4 bases at V and 7 bases at J; junction bases unmatched: 6. CDR3 loop: CASSWKTGGNSPLHF. CDR3 DNA: TGTGCCAGCAGCTGGAAAACAGGGGGAAATTCACCCCTCCACTTT.

The chain couples TRBV30 to TRBJ1-5; D is unclear. V gave up 2 bases and J gave up 9 bases, with 11 bases separating them. This CDR3 has 12 amino acids. CDR1 is GTSNPN, CDR2 SVGIG, per germline (reference sequence). The CDR3 DNA reads as TGTGCCTGGAGTAGCCCTCCAGGGCCCCAGCATTTT. It encodes CAWSSPPGPQHF.

The chain recombines TRBV5-1 with TRBJ2-3; 9 nucleotides agree with TRBD1. The CDR3 sequence is 16 residues long. After removal of 0 bases from V and 3 bases from J, the junction contained 5 bases not matched to a gene. Germline-derived CDR1 and CDR2 are SGHRS and YFSETQ. CDR3 loop: CASSLALDRGTDTQYF. DNA of the CDR3: TGCGCCAGCAGCTTGGCCCTGGACAGGGGTACAGATACGCAGTATTTT.

The chain recombines TRBV10-3 with TRBJ2-1, with TRBD2 matching over 12 bases. The CDR3 extends over 20 amino acids. The trim removed 0 bases at V and 0 bases at J, leaving 9 bases unmatched. The germline V gene encodes CDR1 ENHRY and CDR2 SYGVKD. CDR3 protein: CAISESTSGGVQSSYNEQFF. CDR3 bases: TGTGCCATCAGTGAGTCGACTAGCGGGGGAGTCCAGAGCTCCTACAATGAGCAGTTCTTC.

V and J are TRBV29-1 and TRBJ2-7; 7 bases align to TRBD1. The CDR3 extends over 13 amino acids. The V and J ends lost 6 bases and 4 bases, in that order; junction bases with no gene match: 9. The germline CDR1 and CDR2 sequences are SQVTM and ANQGSEA. DNA of the CDR3: TGCAGCGTGGGGGACAGCGGCGCATACGAGCAGTACTTC. Translating gives CSVGDSGAYEQYF.